This TCR beta chain is drawn from a study of blood T cell repertoires in COVID-19. Whole-study context: Acute-phase and convalescent COVID-19 samples originated in the United States, Italy and Spain. T cells, B-cell-depleted T cells, or PBMCs provided the cDNA or gDNA that served as material.

The ends were cut back, 1 base at V and 2 bases at J, with 9 bases in the middle. This CDR3 is built from 14 residues. Germline assignment: CDR1 SGHRS and CDR2 YFSETQ. Participant-given clinical history determined each cohort assignment. Per the authors' pipeline: It was from reference gene primer amplification that nucleated cell counts were estimated. Repertoires were generated with immunoSEQ multiplex PCR, while TCRdb's copy carries only in-frame clones and drops some. The D gene and trimming were derived from the DNA, and the V and J assignments and clone size from that table. Of roughly 220,000 clones in the sample, approximately 86% are singletons; the top ten hold roughly 14%.

The V and J genes are TRBV5-1 and TRBJ1-2; D gene uncertain. Sample: PBMCs or T cells enriched from blood (not recorded which). This sequence was found in a woman aged 45-59 years with acute COVID-19. CDR3 in amino acids: CASSLSGLNYGYTF. The DNA for the CDR3 is TGCGCCAGCAGCTTGTCCGGACTGAACTATGGCTACACCTTC.